This T cell receptor beta chain was captured in a study of kidney transplant recipient with SARS-CoV-2 infection. TCRdb re-called the reads with MiXCR, one entry per CDR3 protein. The sample lists 200,000 to 300,000 distinct CDR3 sequences; about 30% were seen once. The table lists this clonotype with many counts. The CDR3 extends over 16 amino acids. V was cut by 3 bases and J by 1 base, with 13 bases left in between. Germline V gene data show CDR1 as SGHTA and CDR2 as FQGNSA. This clonotype was obtained from a male patient aged 25-45 years who had COVID-19 and was a kidney transplant recipient. Some T cells may arise from the graft donor. The rearrangement links TRBV7-2 to TRBJ1-3; the D gene is possibly TRBD1 (5 bases). The sample consisted of a blood sample, taken at baseline and on day 111 from a kidney transplant recipient. Here the CDR3 DNA reads TGTGCCAGCAGCTTCCCGGCGGCAGGGTCTGGAAACACCATATATTTT. It codes for CASSFPAAGSGNTIYF.